This TCR beta chain was identified in a study of human T cells and chemical hapten exposure (dated by TCRdb to the early 2020s). Context from the whole study: For sensitization, 2% DPC in acetone was applied to a roughly 2 cm by roughly 2 cm area of upper inner arm skin. Weekly therapeutic DPC doses were additionally applied to the scalp of patients throughout the roughly 23-week study period. Patch tests used Finn chambers with 0.01% DPC on the upper back, scored after 6 days by International Contact Dermatitis Research Group standards. Alopecia areata with under or over 50% scalp involvement, alopecia totalis and alopecia universalis were represented in the patient cohort, which was mostly female. Libraries were combined into a pool for sequencing, and differences in TCR yield between samples came mainly from small differences in library volumes within the pool. The study tracked peripheral blood TCR repertoire changes in vivo during primary and secondary sensitization to the hapten diphenylcyclopropenone (DPC) in alopecia patients. Blood samples were taken from patients before sensitization (week 0) and at 2, 6 and about 24 weeks after DPC sensitization. Twenty-nine alopecia patients gave blood for TCR sequencing at one to four time points (pre-sensitization, 2, 6 and 24 weeks).

The junction shows trimming of 3 bases on V and 4 bases on J, plus 6 bases between the germline ends. The germline V gene (reference sequence) supplies CDR1 DFQATT and CDR2 SNEGSKA. The CDR3, cysteine through phenylalanine, is 11 amino acids long. CDR3 DNA only is kept here, 33 bases in frame from base 1. Concerning this clonotype: The antigen it recognizes is unknown. Base qualities are not at hand, and no much larger clone is one base apart.

According to the study, the label for this sample's time point signals: patch test 3, about 24 weeks after DPC sensitization. The treatment or condition label for this specimen denotes: therapeutic diphenylcyclopropenone sensitization with weekly scalp DPC. Blood at each patch-test visit was drawn before the patch test was applied. Patients were eligible if aged 18 to 70, diagnosed with alopecia and judged suitable for DPC therapy, and pregnant patients were excluded. Unfractionated whole blood was collected in Tempus Blood RNA tubes, and total RNA was extracted from that blood. Study-wide findings and limitations: All patients had alopecia, a presumed autoimmune disease, so their immune response might differ from that of healthy individuals. Significantly more large CDR3 similarity clusters were formed by expanded TCRs than by pre-sensitization or healthy control sets, consistent with antigen-driven responses. After repeated subsampling, changes were observed in the strength of the expansion versus patch-test correlation and in the threshold at which the correlation became significant. DPC sensitization did not change how many TCRs were above 1 in 1000 frequency, and no evidence was found of alterations in global repertoire structure. Patch test score correlated positively with the number of PT1 expanded TCRs, reaching significance at thresholds 8, 16 and 32 but not at 4.

Receptor amplification or capture employed RACE. The run used a NextSeq 500. During library preparation, unique molecular identifiers were attached to individual cDNA molecules so that TCRs could be counted in a quantitative, reproducible way. For every blood RNA sample, sequencing covered both the TCR alpha and TCR beta chains. The original methods were these. Samples had a median of roughly 91,000 TCRs, with a range from about 20,000 to 690,600. The Decombinator software suite was used to annotate V, J and CDR3 in the TCR reads. For PS versus PT1 abundance plots, all samples were subsampled to the same number of TCRs (28,000). TCRs were defined as expanded if absent before sensitization and observed at least eight times at the 2-week time point. Using fastp trimming at Q25 and MiXCR clonotype assembly, TCRdb reanalyzed the public sequencing data and kept in-frame beta chains. Duplicate CDR3 protein sequences are folded into a single record with the most common DNA and genes. It is TCRdb's table, rather than the study itself, that gives the V and J calls and clone size. This sample holds more than 95,000 distinct CDR3 sequences; 30% to 35% were observed only once. The ten largest clonotypes hold 2.5% to 3% of the sample.

This specimen was whole blood, taken in connection with sensitization to the hapten diphenylcyclopropenone (DPC). The sequence links TRBV20-1 to TRBJ1-1; too little of a D gene remains to name it. The TCR sequence derives from a man aged 40-49 years with alopecia areata. Some clones in this sample may be carry-over from other donors' samples. The sequenced DNA: TGCAGTGCTAGTTCCCCCACTGAAGCTTTCTTT. The translation is CSASSPTEAFF.